One sample yielded the 6 T cell receptor beta chains listed below, sequenced in a study of blood T cells in healthy people across ages. Alongside a J-beta primer mix, a sample-barcoded 5' primer served in a second PCR lasting roughly 6 to 12 cycles. From the 5' RACE reads, TCRdb called clonotypes with MiXCR, one entry per CDR3 protein. The data contain fewer than 2 million distinct CDR3 sequences, about 39% of them singletons. The sample consisted of blood. All receptors come from a human donor in good health.

The chain has TRBV7-2 and TRBJ2-1; tentative D call: TRBD2 (5 bases). CDR1 and CDR2 (germline): SGHTA, FQGNSA. CDR3 size: 12 residues. V was trimmed by 1 base and J by 12 bases, leaving 10 bases between them. The CDR3 region has the DNA TGTGCCAGCAGCTTAGTACGGGATGGGCAGTTCTTC. As protein: CASSLVRDGQFF.

The chain employs TRBV4-2 and TRBJ2-5; possibly TRBD2 for D (6 bases). The CDR3 is made up of 15 amino acids. Germline V gene sequence: CDR1 LGHNA, CDR2 YNFKEQ. Trimming removed 5 bases from V and 0 bases from J, with 13 bases in between. The CDR3 nucleotides read TGTGCCAGCAGCTCCGCGACTAGTTACCAAGAGACCCAGTACTTC. This encodes CASSSATSYQETQYF.

The chain joins TRBV20-1 to TRBJ2-7, with D unclear. The length of the CDR3 is 11 residues. CDR1 is DFQATT and CDR2 is SNEGSKA in the germline V gene (reference sequence). Trimming removed 2 bases at V and 8 bases at J, with 10 bases between. For the CDR3, the DNA is TGCAGTGCTAGATCCGTCCGGAAGCAGTACTTC. The encoded protein is CSARSVRKQYF.

This chain connects TRBV12-3 or TRBV12-4 to TRBJ2-3; 14 bases map to TRBD2. The CDR3 loop spans 18 amino acids. The junction had 12 bases not matched to a gene; V was cut back by 6 bases and J by 4 bases. The CDR3 region has the DNA TGTGCCAGCAGCAAATCCGGGACTAGCGGGGGATATGCAGATACGCAGTATTTT. It is translated as CASSKSGTSGGYADTQYF.

This clonotype was picked up many times. Compared with germline, one end of the junction differs, possibly owing to a read error. The chain has TRBV5-1 and TRBJ1-2, with D perhaps matching TRBD1 (5 bases). Germline assignment: CDR1 SGHRS and CDR2 YFSETQ. The CDR3 consists of 12 residues. The CDR3 loop is CASSLSGEGYTF. Written as DNA, the CDR3 is TGTGCCAGCAGTTTATCGGGGGAGGGTTACACCTTC.

The V and J genes are TRBV7-3 and TRBJ2-2; tentative D call: TRBD2 (5 bases). This CDR3 has 14 amino acids. The V gene's germline CDR1 is SGHTA and CDR2 FQGTGA. Trimming shortened V by 5 bases and J by 5 bases, and 12 bases separated the two germline ends. CDR3 residues: CASSPYGETGELFF. The DNA for the CDR3 is TGTGCCAGCAGCCCCTATGGGGAGACCGGGGAGCTGTTTTTT.